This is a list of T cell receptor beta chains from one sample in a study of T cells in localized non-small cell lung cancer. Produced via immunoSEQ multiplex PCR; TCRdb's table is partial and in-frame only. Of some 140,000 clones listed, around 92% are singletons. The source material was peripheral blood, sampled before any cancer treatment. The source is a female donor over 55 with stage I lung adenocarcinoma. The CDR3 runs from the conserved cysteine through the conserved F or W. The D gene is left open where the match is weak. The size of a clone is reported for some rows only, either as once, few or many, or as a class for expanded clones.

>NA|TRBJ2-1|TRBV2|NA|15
TGTGCCAGCCGACCCGAAACCCTGGATTACAATGAGCAGTTCTTC
CASRPETLDYNEQFF
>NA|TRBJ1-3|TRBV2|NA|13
TGTGCCAGCAGTCGGGACCTGGGAAACACCATATATTTT
CASSRDLGNTIYF
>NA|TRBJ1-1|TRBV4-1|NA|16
TGCGCCAGCAGCCAAGCGGTGGTCCGGGGGCTGACTGAAGCTTTCTTT
CASSQAVVRGLTEAFF
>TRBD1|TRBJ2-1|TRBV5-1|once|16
TGCGCCAGCAGCTTGGCCTGGACAGGGGGAGAGAATGAGCAGTTCTTC
CASSLAWTGGENEQFF
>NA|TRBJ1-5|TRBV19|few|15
TGTGCCAGTAGTCATCCAGACAGAGTCAATCAGCCCCAGCATTTT
CASSHPDRVNQPQHF
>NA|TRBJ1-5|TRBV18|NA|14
TGTGCCAGCTCACCCGGGACAAGTTATCAGCCCCAGCATTTT
CASSPGTSYQPQHF
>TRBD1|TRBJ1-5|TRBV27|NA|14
TGTGCCAGCAGTAGGGGACAGCGGGGTCAGCCCCAGCATTTT
CASSRGQRGQPQHF
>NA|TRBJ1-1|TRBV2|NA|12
TGTGCCAGCAGCCGTAGCAGGGGTGAAGCTTTCTTT
CASSRSRGEAFF
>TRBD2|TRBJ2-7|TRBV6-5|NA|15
TGTGCCAGCAGATCGCCGCGCGGGAGCTCCTACGAGCAGTACTTC
CASRSPRGSSYEQYF
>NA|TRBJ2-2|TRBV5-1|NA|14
TGCGCCAGCAGCCTGGATGCGAACACCGGGGAGCTGTTTTTT
CASSLDANTGELFF
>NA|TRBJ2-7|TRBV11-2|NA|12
TGTGCCAGCAGCTTAACTGGCTACGAGCAGTACTTC
CASSLTGYEQYF
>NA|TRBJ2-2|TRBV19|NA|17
TGTGCCAGTAGTCCCGCCGGCAGGGCCGCGGTCACCGGGGAGCTGTTTTTT
CASSPAGRAAVTGELFF
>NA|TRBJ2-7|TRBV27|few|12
TGTGCCAGCAAGGGTACCTCCTACGAGCAGTACTTC
CASKGTSYEQYF
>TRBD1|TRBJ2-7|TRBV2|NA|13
TGTGCCAGCGCACTGGACAGGGGTTACGAGCAGTACTTC
CASALDRGYEQYF
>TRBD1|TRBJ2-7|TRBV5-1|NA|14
TGCGCCAGCAGCTTGGTGACAGGGTCCTACGAGCAGTACTTC
CASSLVTGSYEQYF
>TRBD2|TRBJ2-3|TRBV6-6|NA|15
TGTGCCAGTCGCGTAGCGGGGCCAAACACAGATACGCAGTATTTT
CASRVAGPNTDTQYF
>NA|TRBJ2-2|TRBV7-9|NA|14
TGTGCCAGCATAGGAACCTGGAACACCGGGGAGCTGTTTTTT
CASIGTWNTGELFF
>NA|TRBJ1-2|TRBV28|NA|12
TGTGCCAGCAGTCCCCCTCGGACCAGAGCATCCTTC
CASSPPRTRASF
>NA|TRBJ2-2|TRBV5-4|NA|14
TGTGCCAGCAGTCGGGACACAAACACCGGGGAGCTGTTTTTT
CASSRDTNTGELFF
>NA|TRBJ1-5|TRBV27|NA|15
TGTGCCAGCAGCCATTATCAGGCCGGGAATCAGCCCCAGCATTTT
CASSHYQAGNQPQHF
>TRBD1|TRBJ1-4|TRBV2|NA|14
TGTGCCAGCAGGGCCAGGGGGCTCGGTGAAAAACTGTTTTTT
CASRARGLGEKLFF
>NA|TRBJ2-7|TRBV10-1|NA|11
TGCGCCAGCAGTGACGGGGCCAGGCAGTACTTC
CASSDGARQYF
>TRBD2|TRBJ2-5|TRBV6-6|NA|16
TGTGCCAGCAGTTATCCTACTAGCGGAGGGAAAGAGACCCAGTACTTC
CASSYPTSGGKETQYF
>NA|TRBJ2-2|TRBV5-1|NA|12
TGCGCCAGCGGTTTGGGTACCGGGGAGCTGTTTTTT
CASGLGTGELFF
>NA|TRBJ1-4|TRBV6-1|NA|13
TGTGCCAGCGCGAGCGGGGCTAATGAAAAACTGTTTTTT
CASASGANEKLFF
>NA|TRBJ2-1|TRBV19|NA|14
TGTGCCAGTAGTATTGGGCAGGGTTACAATGAGCAGTTCTTC
CASSIGQGYNEQFF
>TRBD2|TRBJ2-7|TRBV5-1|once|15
TGCGCCAGCAGCTTGGGGCTAGCGGGAGTGTTTGAGCAGTACTTC
CASSLGLAGVFEQYF
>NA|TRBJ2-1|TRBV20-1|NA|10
TGCAGTGCTTACGGCAATGAGCAGTTCTTC
CSAYGNEQFF
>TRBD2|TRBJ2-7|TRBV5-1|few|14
TGCGCCAGCAGGCGGACTAGCGAGATCTACGAGCAGTACTTC
CASRRTSEIYEQYF
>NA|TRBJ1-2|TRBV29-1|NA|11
TGCAGCGTTGTTCTTGGGGATGGCTACACCTTC
CSVVLGDGYTF
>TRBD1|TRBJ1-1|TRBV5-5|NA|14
TGTGCCAGCAATTACAGGGGAGTGAACACTGAAGCTTTCTTT
CASNYRGVNTEAFF
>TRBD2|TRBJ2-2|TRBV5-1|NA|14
TGCGCCAGCCGGGGGGGTAAGAACACCGGGGAGCTGTTTTTT
CASRGGKNTGELFF
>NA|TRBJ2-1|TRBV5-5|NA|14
TGTGCCAGCAGCTTGGAAGGGGCTATTGATGAGCAGTTCTTC
CASSLEGAIDEQFF
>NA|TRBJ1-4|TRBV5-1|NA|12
TGCGCCAGCAGCTTGCCTAATGAAAAACTGTTTTTT
CASSLPNEKLFF
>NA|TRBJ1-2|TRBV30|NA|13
TGTGCCTGGAGTGTACTTCCGCGCTATGGCTACACCTTC
CAWSVLPRYGYTF
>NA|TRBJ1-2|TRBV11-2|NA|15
TGTGCCAGCAGCCTCCCAGGGGAGCTCTCCTATGGCTACACCTTC
CASSLPGELSYGYTF
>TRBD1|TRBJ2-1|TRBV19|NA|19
TGTGCCAGCCAAGGGTGGCCTCCCTCCCGACAGGGATGGAACAATGAGCAGTTCTTC
CASQGWPPSRQGWNNEQFF